This TCR beta chain originates from a study of shared clonotypes between healthy human individuals (dated by TCRdb to about 2020). Concerning the study at large: The cohort comprised two women and a few men aged 18 to 49 years. For each donor, CD4 naive and CD4 memory were each given three plates, CD8 naive was given two plates, and CD8 memory was given one plate. Blood TCR repertoires of five healthy adults were deeply sequenced to estimate repertoire size and the extent of clonotype sharing between individuals. Libraries were prepared and TCR repertoires were sequenced by different laboratories using diverse techniques, in order to increase sequencing depth and limit assay-specific biases. Each donor's leukapheresis produced roughly between about 0.8 and 8.9 billion PBMCs. What the study reported, not specific to this receptor: Sharing across several donors was observed for around 4.8% of naive CD4, over 3% of naive CD8, around 2.5% of memory CD4, and roughly 0.4% of memory CD8 clonotypes. Sampling was restricted to blood, and TCR repertoires in tissues likely differ from the TCR repertoires found in blood. Estimated clonotype richness was generally larger for naive than for memory subsets. Incomplete sequencing was indicated by rarefaction of sorted-subset datasets, despite the large sequencing depth. The genetic and exposure-history diversity represented was limited by the small number of donors. Higher generation probabilities were observed for clonotypes shared by all four sorted-subset donors than for non-shared clonotypes. Based on pairwise subsampling, the degree of clonotype sharing among donors was expected to be affected by sequencing depth.

Using the deep immunoSEQ assay, multiplex PCR amplified TCR CDR3 regions from genomic DNA. For each cell subset, the extracted genomic DNA was distributed evenly across all wells of several immunoSEQ 96-well plates, and each plate served as one replicate. For sorted subsets, approximately 210 ng genomic DNA, equal to about 30,000 T cell genomes, was loaded into each replicate PCR. The purified libraries were quantified using a Qubit 3.0 fluorometer, sized with a Bioanalyzer 2100, and then quantified again using the KAPA Library Quantification kit. Each immunoSEQ 96-well plate was sequenced on its own single-read 150-cycle Illumina NextSeq 550 flow cell. As for the original processing: Because the immunoSEQ output held only junctional sequences and lacked quality scores, the filtering could not match the filtering applied to full-length reads. Sequences were annotated with PyIR, a Python wrapper for IgBLAST v1.9, and V/J genes and CDR3 were assigned using IMGT germline references. Any read was removed if the V/J assignment was weak (E-value above 1e-6), the CDR3 was missing, or the read contained stop codons, out-of-frame junctions, or ambiguous translated residues. V3J clonotypes were defined by identical inferred V gene, J gene, and CDR3 amino acid sequence. To compute the percentage overlap between repertoires, the number of shared unique clonotypes was divided by the size of the smaller repertoire. Repertoire richness was assessed with RTK rarefaction, the Chao1 estimator, and Recon v2.1 estimates of unobserved clonotypes. Generation probabilities were computed with OLGA for all TCRbeta clonotypes obtained by the gDNA method from several donors. TCRdb retrieved this table from immuneACCESS and kept in-frame rearrangements only. Not all clones are present; in checked studies, unresolved V genes account for under half, and no reason is known for the remainder. V and J calls and clone size are copied from that table; D and trimming were computed from the DNA. For this sample there are hundreds of thousands of clones; around three quarters appear just once. The ten top clones hold roughly 2% of the sample.

To note about this clone: Its antigen remains unidentified. Nothing much larger sits one base from this clone, and base qualities are not available.

The donors were healthy, HIV-negative adults with no recently reported acute infections or vaccinations. All donors were Caucasian adults living in Nashville, Tennessee, USA. Magnetic negative selection was used to enrich CD4+ T cells, after which naive cells were positively selected on CD45RA and the negative fraction became the memory subset. After blood collection by leukapheresis, PBMCs were isolated using Ficoll-Histopaque density gradient centrifugation and then cryopreserved in the vapor phase of liquid nitrogen. Purity and quantity of every magnetically sorted T cell population were checked by analytical flow cytometry. Genomic DNA was isolated from each sorted fraction and quantified by UV absorbance on a Nanodrop 2000c. Sequenced: memory CD4+ T cells sorted from blood. Per the publication, the cell subset or site label means: CD45RA-negative fraction. This sequence was found in a woman aged 25 to 39 in good health.

The CDR3 protein: CASSAGTGEGQPQHF. The DNA is TGTGCCAGCAGCGCCGGGACAGGGGAGGGTCAGCCCCAGCATTTT. The sequence links TRBV7-8 to TRBJ1-5; 10 of the junction bases match TRBD1. V and J are trimmed by 5 bases and 6 bases, and the gene matches miss 7 bases of the junction. The germline V gene provides CDR1 SGHVS and CDR2 FQNEAQ. The CDR3 starts with the cysteine, ends with the phenylalanine, and has 15 residues. Only CDR3 DNA remains: 45 bases, in frame from the first base.